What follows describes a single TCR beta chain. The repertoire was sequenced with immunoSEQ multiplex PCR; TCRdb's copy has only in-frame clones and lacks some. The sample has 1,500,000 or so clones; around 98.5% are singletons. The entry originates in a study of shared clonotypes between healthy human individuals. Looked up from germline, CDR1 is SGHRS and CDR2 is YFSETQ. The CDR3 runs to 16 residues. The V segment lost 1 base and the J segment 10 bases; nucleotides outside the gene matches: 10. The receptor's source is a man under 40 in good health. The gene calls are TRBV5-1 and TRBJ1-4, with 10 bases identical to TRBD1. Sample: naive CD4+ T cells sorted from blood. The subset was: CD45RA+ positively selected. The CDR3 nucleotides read TGCGCCAGCAGCTTGACCACCCGACAGGGGGCAGGAAAACTGTTTTTT. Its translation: CASSLTTRQGAGKLFF.